One and the same sample provided the 8 T cell receptor beta chains below, sequenced in a study of long-term antiretroviral therapy in people with HIV. The immunoSEQ assay was v3.0, run at survey level. Libraries were prepared by immunoSEQ multiplex PCR; TCRdb keeps only in-frame clonotypes and omits some of them. The sample comprises 40,000 or so clones, 65% to 90% of which are singletons, and about 4% rests with the top ten. Sequences were derived from unsorted PBMCs, sampled just before starting antiretroviral therapy. The receptors were sampled from a woman in her late teens or twenties with HIV.

The rearrangement joins TRBV27 to TRBJ2-3; the D call may be TRBD1 or TRBD2 (5 bases each). V dropped 8 bases and J dropped 6 bases, with 30 bases sitting between them. The CDR3 contains 18 residues. Germline V lookup: CDR1 MNHEY, CDR2 SMNVEV (reference sequence). The CDR3: CASQPFIRDAQREDTQYF. DNA of the CDR3: TGTGCCAGCCAACCCTTCATCCGGGACGCCCAAAGAGAGGATACGCAGTATTTT.

The chain recombines TRBV7-6 with TRBJ1-4, with a tentative D call TRBD1 (6 bases). Trimming pared 2 bases from V and 5 bases from J, leaving 12 bases between. Germline V gives CDR1 SGHVS, CDR2 FNYEAQ. The CDR3 contains 15 residues. The CDR3 DNA sequence: TGTGCCAGCAGCTTACCCGGGACAAGCAATGAAAAACTGTTTTTT. This codes for CASSLPGTSNEKLFF.

V gene TRBV2 combines with J gene TRBJ1-2; the D is unclear. Germline V gives CDR1 SNHLY, CDR2 FYNNEI. The CDR3 runs 16 residues. Deletions cut 9 bases from V and 5 bases from J, with 25 bases between. The CDR3 loop reads CARAVIDTWSRYGYTF. The CDR3 nucleotides read TGTGCCAGGGCAGTCATCGACACCTGGTCGCGGTATGGCTACACCTTC.

V usage is TRBV28 and J usage is TRBJ1-5; maybe TRBD1 (6 bases). V lost 7 bases, J lost 5 bases, and 15 bases lay in between. CDR1 is MDHEN, CDR2 SYDVKM, per germline. CDR3 length equals 14 residues. The CDR3 region is CASILRGPHQPQHF. The DNA for the CDR3 is TGTGCCAGCATCCTCAGGGGTCCTCATCAGCCCCAGCATTTT.

This chain uses TRBV7-2 with TRBJ1-5; TRBD1 is a possible D gene (5 bases). CDR1 SGHTA and CDR2 FQGNSA come from the germline V gene. This CDR3 contains 16 residues. V lost 5 bases, J lost 4 bases, and 18 bases lay in between. CDR3 in amino acids: CASSRGHGRSNQPQHF. For the CDR3, the DNA is TGTGCCAGCAGCAGAGGACACGGACGGTCTAATCAGCCCCAGCATTTT.

The V and J genes are TRBV27 and TRBJ2-5; TRBD2 matches 10 bases. The germline CDR1 and CDR2 sequences are MNHEY and SMNVEV (reference sequence). V shed 5 bases, J shed 2 bases, and the junction held 14 bases outside the gene matches. The CDR3 sequence is 18 residues long. The CDR3 reads CASSLRWASGSGQETQYF. CDR3 nucleotide sequence: TGTGCCAGCAGTCTCAGGTGGGCTAGCGGGAGTGGACAAGAGACCCAGTACTTC.

This chain links TRBV7-3 with TRBJ2-1; 11 nucleotides line up with TRBD2. Trimming cost V 4 bases and J 10 bases; bases outside gene matches: 12. The CDR3 sequence is 16 residues long. Germline V lookup: CDR1 SGHTA, CDR2 FQGTGA. The CDR3 DNA follows: TGTGCCAGCAGCTCGTGGGTAGCGGGAGGGCCACGGGAGCAGTTCTTC. Translated, it gives CASSSWVAGGPREQFF. The full variable domain, rest sourced from reference TRBV7-3 and TRBJ2-1, is GAGVSQTPSNKVTEKGKYVELRCDPISGHTALYWYRQSLGQGPEFLIYFQGTGAADDSGLPNDRFFAVRPEGSVSTLKIQRTERGDSAVYLCASSSWVAGGPREQFFGPGTRLTVL.

The chain carries TRBV29-1 and TRBJ2-1; 7 nucleotides align to TRBD2. The length of the CDR3 is 12 residues. V shed 4 bases, J shed 9 bases, and the junction held 6 bases outside the gene matches. Per the germline V gene, CDR1 is SQVTM and CDR2 is ANQGSEA. The CDR3 DNA follows: TGCAGCGTTGGTTGGCTAGCGGCTGAGCAGTTCTTC. Residues: CSVGWLAAEQFF.